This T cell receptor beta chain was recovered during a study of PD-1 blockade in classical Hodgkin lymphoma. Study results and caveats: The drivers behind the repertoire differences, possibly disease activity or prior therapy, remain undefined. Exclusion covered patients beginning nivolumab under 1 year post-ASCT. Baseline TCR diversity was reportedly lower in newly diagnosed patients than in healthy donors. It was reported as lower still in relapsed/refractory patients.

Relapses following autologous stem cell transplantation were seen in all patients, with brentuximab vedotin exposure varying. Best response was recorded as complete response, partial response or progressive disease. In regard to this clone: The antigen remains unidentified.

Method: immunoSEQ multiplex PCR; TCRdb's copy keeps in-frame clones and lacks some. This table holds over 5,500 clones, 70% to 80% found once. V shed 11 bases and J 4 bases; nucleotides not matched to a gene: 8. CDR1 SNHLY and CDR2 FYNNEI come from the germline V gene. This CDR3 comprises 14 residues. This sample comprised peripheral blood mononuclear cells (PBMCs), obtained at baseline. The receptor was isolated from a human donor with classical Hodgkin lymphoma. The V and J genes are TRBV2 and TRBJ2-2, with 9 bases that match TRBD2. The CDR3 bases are TGTGCCGCCGAGGGACTAGCTACCACCGGGGAGCTGTTTTTT. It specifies CAAEGLATTGELFF.